These T cell receptor beta chains were read from a single sample in a study of blood T cell repertoires in COVID-19. The repertoire was sequenced with immunoSEQ multiplex PCR; TCRdb's copy has only in-frame clones and lacks some. This sample yields under 200,000 clones, of which 80% are seen a single time; 5% to 8.5% belongs to the top ten. The sequenced sample consisted of peripheral blood. The receptors stem from a man aged 65 to 85 with active or convalescent COVID-19. CDR3s include the opening cysteine and the closing phenylalanine or tryptophan. A D gene is named only where the DNA matches it firmly. Rows may omit the clone size; those that give it use once, few, many or a size class.

cdr3_aa	cdr3_nt	clone_size	d_call	cdr3_length	j_call	v_call
CASSPQTGILEKLFF	TGTGCCAGCAGCCCCCAGACAGGGATACTCGAAAAACTGTTTTTT	once	TRBD1	15	TRBJ1-4	TRBV9
CASSTTGAQGEKLFF	TGCGCCAGCAGCACTACAGGGGCTCAGGGGGAAAAACTGTTTTTT	-	TRBD1	15	TRBJ1-4	TRBV5-1
CASSEGQGRFDTQYF	TGTGCCAGCAGTGAGGGACAGGGGAGGTTCGATACGCAGTATTTT	-	TRBD1	15	TRBJ2-3	TRBV6-2/TRBV6-3
CASSLGRANTEAFF	TGTGCCAGCAGCTTAGGGCGGGCGAACACTGAAGCTTTCTTT	-	-	14	TRBJ1-1	TRBV13
CASSRTTYNEQFF	TGTGCCAGCTCACGCACTACGTACAATGAGCAGTTCTTC	-	-	13	TRBJ2-1	TRBV18
CASSYSGTDYGYTF	TGTGCCAGCAGTTACTCGGGGACAGACTATGGCTACACCTTC	-	TRBD1	14	TRBJ1-2	TRBV6-2/TRBV6-3
CASSPQGTGNYGYTF	TGTGCCAGCAGTCCTCAGGGGACAGGGAACTATGGCTACACCTTC	-	TRBD1	15	TRBJ1-2	TRBV6-5
CASSVGREGETQYF	TGTGCCAGCAGCGTAGGCAGGGAGGGAGAGACCCAGTACTTC	-	TRBD2	14	TRBJ2-5	TRBV9
CASSQRDGRNTIYF	TGTGCCAGCAGCCAGCGGGACGGAAGAAACACCATATATTTT	-	-	14	TRBJ1-3	TRBV3-1/TRBV3-2
CASSPQYSGYGYTF	TGTGCCAGCAGCCCACAATATTCAGGCTATGGCTACACCTTC	few	-	14	TRBJ1-2	TRBV7-8
CAWSNGMRTEAFF	TGTGCCTGGAGTAACGGGATGAGGACTGAAGCTTTCTTT	many	-	13	TRBJ1-1	TRBV30
CASSLQGTETQYF	TGTGCCAGCAGCTTACAGGGGACAGAGACCCAGTACTTC	-	-	13	TRBJ2-5	TRBV13
CASSGQTGQREQFF	TGTGCCAGCAGTGGGCAGACAGGGCAACGTGAGCAGTTCTTC	-	TRBD1	14	TRBJ2-1	TRBV2
CASSFDSRAWDTEAFF	TGTGCCAGCAGTTTCGATTCCAGGGCGTGGGACACTGAAGCTTTCTTT	-	-	16	TRBJ1-1	TRBV27
CSVGTSSRTDTQYF	TGCAGCGTGGGGACTAGCAGCCGCACAGATACGCAGTATTTT	-	TRBD2	14	TRBJ2-3	TRBV29-1
CATSSPILAGVDTQYF	TGTGCCACCAGTTCACCCATCCTAGCGGGAGTAGATACGCAGTATTTT	once	TRBD2	16	TRBJ2-3	TRBV15
CASSPRFKPSYGYTF	TGTGCCAGCAGTCCCCGGTTCAAGCCATCCTATGGCTACACCTTC	-	-	15	TRBJ1-2	TRBV6-5
CASSPFGSGGQETQYF	TGTGCCAGCAGTCCGTTTGGTAGCGGGGGGCAAGAGACCCAGTACTTC	-	TRBD2	16	TRBJ2-5	TRBV4-2
CASSYSRYSYEQYF	TGTGCCAGCAGTTACTCGAGGTACTCCTACGAGCAGTACTTC	-	-	14	TRBJ2-7	TRBV6-6
CASSLNYGYTF	TGTGCCTCGAGCCTTAACTATGGCTACACCTTC	-	-	11	TRBJ1-2	TRBV9
CASSESFRVGEQFF	TGCGCCAGCAGTGAGTCTTTCAGGGTCGGTGAGCAGTTCTTC	-	-	14	TRBJ2-1	TRBV10-1
CASGRGYPDTQYF	TGTGCCAGCGGCCGGGGATACCCAGATACGCAGTATTTT	-	-	13	TRBJ2-3	TRBV6-5
CSVLTVLLKKQYF	TGCAGCGTGCTTACTGTACTCCTCAAGAAGCAGTACTTC	few	-	13	TRBJ2-7	TRBV29-1
CASRGGSSYGELFF	TGTGCCAGCAGGGGCGGGTCCTCATACGGGGAGCTGTTTTTT	-	-	14	TRBJ2-2	TRBV7-9
CASRQGNIQYF	TGTGCCAGCAGACAGGGAAACATTCAGTACTTC	-	-	11	TRBJ2-4	TRBV6-5
CASSLFGTNNSPLHF	TGTGCCAGCAGCTTATTCGGTACCAATAATTCACCCCTCCACTTT	few	-	15	TRBJ1-6	TRBV11-2
CASSRTGAFTEAFF	TGTGCCAGCAGTAGGACAGGGGCCTTTACTGAAGCTTTCTTT	once	TRBD1	14	TRBJ1-1	TRBV2
CASSVGLAGDVDTQYF	TGCGCCAGCAGTGTGGGTCTAGCGGGAGATGTAGATACGCAGTATTTT	-	TRBD2	16	TRBJ2-3	TRBV5-1
CASSPRRGTYEQYF	TGTGCCAGCAGCCCCAGACGGGGAACCTACGAGCAGTACTTC	-	-	14	TRBJ2-7	TRBV13
CASSLGASGGRDTQYF	TGCGCCAGCAGCTTGGGGGCTAGCGGGGGCCGAGATACGCAGTATTTT	-	TRBD2	16	TRBJ2-3	TRBV5-1
CASSLDPGQGVTEAFF	TGTGCCAGCAGCTTAGATCCCGGACAGGGAGTGACTGAAGCTTTCTTT	few	TRBD1	16	TRBJ1-1	TRBV7-9
CASSLAGRTSEKLFF	TGTGCCAGCAGCTTAGCTGGCCGAACATCTGAAAAACTGTTTTTT	-	-	15	TRBJ1-4	TRBV7-2
CASSEAAGLGNEQFF	TGTGCCAGCAGTGAAGCAGCGGGATTAGGTAATGAGCAGTTCTTC	-	TRBD2	15	TRBJ2-1	TRBV6-1
CASSLDIRLGSYTDTQYF	TGTGCCAGCAGCTTAGATATTCGGTTGGGCTCTTACACAGATACGCAGTATTTT	once	-	18	TRBJ2-3	TRBV11-2
CAWTRTETNQPQHF	TGTGCCTGGACCCGGACAGAGACTAATCAGCCCCAGCATTTT	-	-	14	TRBJ1-5	TRBV30